One TCR beta chain is described in this entry. Its specificity is unknown. Diagnosis relied on clinical symptoms, serum thyroxine and TRAb, thyroid ultrasound and orbital computed tomography. The entry originates in a study of T cells in Graves' hyperthyroidism and ophthalmopathy. Findings and caveats of the study: Through a model of 13 V-J features, ophthalmopathy was separated from stable hyperthyroidism.

RNA transcripts were the template for amplifying TCR beta CDR3 regions. Primed by the HTBI set, a first-round RT-PCR was run on the TCR CDR3. TCRdb used MiXCR to reprocess the multiplex PCR reads, holding one entry per CDR3 protein. The sample records 660,000 or so distinct CDR3 sequences, 45% being singletons. The germline gives CDR1 SGHDT, CDR2 YYEEEE. The CDR3 loop spans 16 amino acids. V lost 2 bases, J lost 6 bases, and 12 bases stayed unmatched. The chain is built from TRBV5-6 and TRBJ2-3, with 7 bases aligning to TRBD1. This TCR was sampled from an adult man with Graves' disease, either hyperthyroidism or ophthalmopathy (not recorded which). The material sequenced was peripheral blood or thyroid tissue (not recorded which). The CDR3 region is CASSFFIGTEQDTQYF. The CDR3, as DNA: TGTGCCAGCAGCTTTTTTATCGGGACAGAGCAGGATACGCAGTATTTT. Full variable domain (remainder filled in from reference TRBV5-6 and TRBJ2-3): DAGVTQSPTHLIKTRGQQVTLRCSPKSGHDTVSWYQQALGQGPQFIFQYYEEEERQRGNFPDRFSGHQFPNYSSELNVNALLLGDSALYLCASSFFIGTEQDTQYFGPGTRLTVL.